The clone carrying this T cell receptor (beta chain) was counted only a few times. The antigen is unknown. This sample is part of a study of blood T cells in healthy people across ages. Primers used in a second PCR of about 7 to 12 cycles were a sample-barcoded 5' primer and a J-beta primer mix. Each of the cDNA molecules was tagged by a template-switch adaptor with 12 random nucleotides. TCRdb analysed the 5' RACE reads with MiXCR anew, one entry per CDR3 protein. Among fewer than 2,000,000 distinct CDR3 sequences listed, approximately 39% were seen once. Points from the study as a whole: Fewer expanded clones and more diversity marked long-lived versus aged donors. Because sorting was not performed, PBMCs prevented conclusive naive versus antigen-experienced comparison. Naive T cell percentage showed a strong correlation with TCR beta diversity.

V was cut by 0 bases and J by 5 bases, with 8 bases left in between. CDR3 length equals 15 residues. Germline V gene data show CDR1 as LGHNA and CDR2 as YSLEER. The gene calls are TRBV4-3 and TRBJ1-6; D gene ambiguous. Sequences were obtained from blood. The receptor comes from a human donor in good health. In nucleotides, the CDR3 is TGCGCCAGCAGCCAAGAGTCGACGGATAATTCACCCCTCCACTTT. Translating gives CASSQESTDNSPLHF.